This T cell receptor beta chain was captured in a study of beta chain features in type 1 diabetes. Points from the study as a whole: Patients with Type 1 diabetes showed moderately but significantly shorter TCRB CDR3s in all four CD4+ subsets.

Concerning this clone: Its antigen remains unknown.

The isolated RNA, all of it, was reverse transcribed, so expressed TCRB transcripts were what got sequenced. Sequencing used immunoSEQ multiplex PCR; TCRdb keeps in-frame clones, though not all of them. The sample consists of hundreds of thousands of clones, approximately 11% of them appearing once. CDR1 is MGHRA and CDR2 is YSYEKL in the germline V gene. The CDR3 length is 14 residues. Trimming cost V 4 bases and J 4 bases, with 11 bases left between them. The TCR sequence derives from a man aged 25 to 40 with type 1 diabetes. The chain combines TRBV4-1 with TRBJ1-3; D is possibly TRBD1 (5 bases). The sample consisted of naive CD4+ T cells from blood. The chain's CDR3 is CASSRGALGNTIYF. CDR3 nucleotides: TGCGCCAGCAGCCGTGGGGCGTTGGGAAACACCATATATTTT.